A selection of T cell receptor beta chains follows, all from one sample in a study of cytomegalovirus exposure and HLA in healthy donors. TCRdb keeps only in-frame clones here, not all; method: immunoSEQ multiplex PCR. This table has more than 95,000 clones, nearly 90% appearing once. Input material: PBMCs. These receptors were taken from a woman aged 18-29 years in good health and CMV-seronegative. Each CDR3 is given with its conserved first and last residue. The order of the fields is CDR3 DNA, CDR3 protein, D gene, V gene, clone size, J gene. D genes are given only for firm matches. Rows may omit the clone size; those that give it use once, few, many or a size class.

DNA: TGTGCCAGCAGTGAACCGGTTAGCACGGATACGCAGTATTTT
CDR3: CASSEPVSTDTQYF
D: NA
V: TRBV2
size: NA
J: TRBJ2-3

DNA: TGTGCCAGCAGTTCTAGTTTTGCCGGCCTCACAGGAAACACCATATATTTT
CDR3: CASSSSFAGLTGNTIYF
D: NA
V: TRBV28
size: NA
J: TRBJ1-3

DNA: TGTGCCAGCAGCCTGACGAGACAGGGCGGCACTGAAGCTTTCTTT
CDR3: CASSLTRQGGTEAFF
D: TRBD1
V: TRBV11-2
size: NA
J: TRBJ1-1

DNA: TGTGCCTGGAGTGCCGGGTATGGCTACACCTTC
CDR3: CAWSAGYGYTF
D: NA
V: TRBV30
size: few
J: TRBJ1-2

DNA: TGCGCCAGCAGTGACTTCCCAGGGGCGATCACTGAAGCTTTCTTT
CDR3: CASSDFPGAITEAFF
D: NA
V: TRBV10-2
size: NA
J: TRBJ1-1

DNA: TGTGCCACCAGCGACAGGAGGCTGAATGAAAAACTGTTTTTT
CDR3: CATSDRRLNEKLFF
D: NA
V: TRBV15
size: NA
J: TRBJ1-4

DNA: TGTGCCAGCAGGGGGGACAGGGTGAACACCGGGGAGCTGTTTTTT
CDR3: CASRGDRVNTGELFF
D: TRBD1
V: TRBV2
size: NA
J: TRBJ2-2

DNA: TGTGCCAGCAGTTTGGCCTCCTATGGCTACACCTTC
CDR3: CASSLASYGYTF
D: NA
V: TRBV6-6
size: NA
J: TRBJ1-2

DNA: TGTGCCAGCAGCCCTCTGGTACTAGGGTTAAATGAGCAGTTCTTC
CDR3: CASSPLVLGLNEQFF
D: NA
V: TRBV14
size: once
J: TRBJ2-1

DNA: TGTGCCAGCAGCTTAGCGAAGGGAGGGAGGGTAGGCCACGAGCAGTACTTC
CDR3: CASSLAKGGRVGHEQYF
D: TRBD2
V: TRBV7-2
size: NA
J: TRBJ2-7

DNA: TGTGCCAGCAGTTACGCCGGGACAGCGAACACTGAAGCTTTCTTT
CDR3: CASSYAGTANTEAFF
D: TRBD1
V: TRBV6-5
size: NA
J: TRBJ1-1

DNA: TGTGCCAGTAGTATAGTGCCGGGAGTCCCTTACGAGCAGTACTTC
CDR3: CASSIVPGVPYEQYF
D: NA
V: TRBV19
size: NA
J: TRBJ2-7

DNA: TGTGCCAGCAGCTCCCCTAGGACAGGGGGATTGGAGACCCAGTACTTC
CDR3: CASSSPRTGGLETQYF
D: TRBD1
V: TRBV7-8
size: NA
J: TRBJ2-5

DNA: TGTGCCAGCAGTAAAGACAGCTCAACATCAGTTAATTCACCCCTCCACTTT
CDR3: CASSKDSSTSVNSPLHF
D: NA
V: TRBV27
size: NA
J: TRBJ1-6

DNA: TGTGCCAGCAGTTTCCAGGGGTCGGGGTATGGCTACACCTTC
CDR3: CASSFQGSGYGYTF
D: NA
V: TRBV28
size: NA
J: TRBJ1-2

DNA: TGTGCCAGCAGCCCCCGTCTAGCGGGAGGACCATACAATGAGCAGTTCTTC
CDR3: CASSPRLAGGPYNEQFF
D: TRBD2
V: TRBV11-3
size: NA
J: TRBJ2-1

DNA: TGCGCCAGCAGTGGAGACCAGGGGGCTAGGACTGAAGCTTTCTTT
CDR3: CASSGDQGARTEAFF
D: TRBD1
V: TRBV10-1
size: once
J: TRBJ1-1

DNA: TGTGCCAGCAGACTAGCGGGAGTAAACAATGAGCAGTTCTTC
CDR3: CASRLAGVNNEQFF
D: TRBD2
V: TRBV6-5
size: NA
J: TRBJ2-1

DNA: TGTGCCAGCAGCTGGGCTAGCGGGCAAGAGACCCAGTACTTC
CDR3: CASSWASGQETQYF
D: TRBD2
V: TRBV7-2
size: NA
J: TRBJ2-5

DNA: TGTGCCAGCAGTCTTGCCGGGACAGGGGGCGGAGAGCAGTACTTC
CDR3: CASSLAGTGGGEQYF
D: TRBD1
V: TRBV28
size: NA
J: TRBJ2-7

DNA: TGTGCCAGCAGTTTAACTAGCGGGGGGCAAGAGACCCAGTACTTC
CDR3: CASSLTSGGQETQYF
D: TRBD2
V: TRBV28
size: few
J: TRBJ2-5

DNA: TGCAGCGCGGGACTCCCTGGGTCCGGAAACACCATATATTTT
CDR3: CSAGLPGSGNTIYF
D: NA
V: TRBV29-1
size: NA
J: TRBJ1-3

DNA: TGCGCCAGCAGCTTGTACGGGACAGGGGCGGAATATAATTCACCCCTCCACTTT
CDR3: CASSLYGTGAEYNSPLHF
D: TRBD1
V: TRBV5-1
size: NA
J: TRBJ1-6

DNA: TGTGCCAGCAGTTACCGGGACAGGGTTCAGCCCCAGCATTTT
CDR3: CASSYRDRVQPQHF
D: TRBD1
V: TRBV6-5
size: NA
J: TRBJ1-5

DNA: TGTGCCAGCTCACCTGGGACTAGCGGGAGCGGCGCCTACGAGCAGTACTTC
CDR3: CASSPGTSGSGAYEQYF
D: TRBD2
V: TRBV18
size: NA
J: TRBJ2-7

DNA: TGTGCCAGCAGTTACTCGTGGGGACAGAACTATGGCTACACCTTC
CDR3: CASSYSWGQNYGYTF
D: TRBD1
V: TRBV6-5
size: NA
J: TRBJ1-2